A few counts support the clone carrying this T cell receptor beta chain. Assay: immunoSEQ multiplex PCR; the TCRdb copy retains only in-frame clones and omits some. The sample includes about 120,000 clones, approximately 88% of them seen just once. The CDR3 loop spans 14 amino acids. The V gene end was trimmed by 4 bases and the J gene end by 5 bases; junction bases not matched to a gene: 4. Germline CDR1 reads SNHLY; CDR2 reads FYNNEI. The data stem from a study of control samples from healthy donors and cancer patients. The source material was blood. The chain carries TRBV2 and TRBJ1-5; 8 bases agree with TRBD1. The sequence was obtained from a man aged 40-50 years in good health. CDR3 in amino acids: CASSATGAYQPQHF. CDR3 DNA: TGTGCCAGCAGTGCGACAGGGGCGTATCAGCCCCAGCATTTT.